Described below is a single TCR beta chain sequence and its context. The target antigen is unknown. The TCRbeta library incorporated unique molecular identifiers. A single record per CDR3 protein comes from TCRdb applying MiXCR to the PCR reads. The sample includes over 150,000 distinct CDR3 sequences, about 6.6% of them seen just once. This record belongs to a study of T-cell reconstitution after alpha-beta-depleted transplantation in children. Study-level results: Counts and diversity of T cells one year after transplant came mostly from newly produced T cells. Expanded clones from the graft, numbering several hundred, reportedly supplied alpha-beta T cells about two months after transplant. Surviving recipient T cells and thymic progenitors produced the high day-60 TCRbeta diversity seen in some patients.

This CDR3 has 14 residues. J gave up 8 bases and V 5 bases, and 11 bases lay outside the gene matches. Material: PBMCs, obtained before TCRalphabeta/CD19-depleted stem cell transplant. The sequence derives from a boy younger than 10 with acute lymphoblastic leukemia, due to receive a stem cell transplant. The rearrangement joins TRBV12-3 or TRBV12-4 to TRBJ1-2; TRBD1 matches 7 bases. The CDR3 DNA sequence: TGTGCCAGCAGTCCAACAGAAGGGGGCTGGGGCTACACCTTC. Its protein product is CASSPTEGGWGYTF.